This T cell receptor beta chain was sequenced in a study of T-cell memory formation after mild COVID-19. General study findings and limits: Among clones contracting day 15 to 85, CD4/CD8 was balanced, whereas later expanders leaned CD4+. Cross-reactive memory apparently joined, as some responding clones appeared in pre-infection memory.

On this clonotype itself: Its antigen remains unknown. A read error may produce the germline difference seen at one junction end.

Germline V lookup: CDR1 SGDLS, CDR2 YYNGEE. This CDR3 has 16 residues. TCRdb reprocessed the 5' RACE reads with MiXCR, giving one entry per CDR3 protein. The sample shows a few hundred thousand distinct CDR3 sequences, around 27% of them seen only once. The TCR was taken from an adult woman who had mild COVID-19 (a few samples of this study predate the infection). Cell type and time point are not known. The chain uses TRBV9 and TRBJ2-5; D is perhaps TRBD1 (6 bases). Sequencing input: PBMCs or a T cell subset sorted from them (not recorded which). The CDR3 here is CASSVEGDAEEETKYF. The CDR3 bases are TGTGCCAGCAGCGTAGAGGGGGACGCGGAGGAGGAGACCAAGTACTTC.